One and the same sample provided the 18 T cell receptor beta chains below, sequenced in a study of blood T cell repertoires in COVID-19. The method was immunoSEQ multiplex PCR; TCRdb's version includes in-frame clones alone and lacks a portion of them. This table has some 380,000 clones, roughly 86% appearing once. Sequenced input: PBMCs or T cells enriched from blood (not recorded which). The receptors were gathered from a man aged 30-40 years who had recovered from COVID-19.

The chain combines TRBV3-1 (or the pseudogene TRBV3-2) with TRBJ2-2; perhaps TRBD2 as D (5 bases). The CDR3 has 12 residues. Germline V lookup: CDR1 LGHDT, CDR2 YNNKEL (reference sequence). V gave up 7 bases and J gave up 5 bases, with 8 bases separating them. This CDR3 is CASTEETGELFF. CDR3 DNA sequence: TGTGCCAGCACGGAGGAGACCGGGGAGCTGTTTTTT.

The CDR3 is CASLTDSGNTIYF. The DNA for the CDR3 is TGTGCCAGCTTAACAGACTCTGGAAACACCATATATTTT. The J gene is TRBJ1-3, the V gene TRBV6-5; D gene ambiguous. The CDR3 covers 13 residues. The V end was cut by 8 bases, the J end by 0 bases, with 8 bases between. Germline lookup yields CDR1 MNHEY and CDR2 SVGAGI.

The V and J genes are TRBV3-1 (or the pseudogene TRBV3-2) and TRBJ1-3, with a weak D call TRBD1 (5 bases). The germline V gene encodes CDR1 LGHDT and CDR2 YNNKEL (reference sequence). The CDR3 length is 13 residues. V was pared by 5 bases and J by 4 bases, with 9 bases between. CDR3 protein: CASSTRQGNTIYF. The DNA for the CDR3 is TGTGCCAGCAGCACCCGACAGGGAAACACCATATATTTT.

The V and J genes are TRBV7-2 and TRBJ2-7; 12 nucleotides align to TRBD1. J was trimmed by 1 base and V by 5 bases; bases with no gene match: 9. Germline lookup yields CDR1 SGHTA and CDR2 FQGNSA. The CDR3 is made up of 17 amino acids. The CDR3 region has the DNA TGTGCCAGCAGCCCAGGGACAGGGGGCCGACTTTCCTACGAGCAGTACTTC. Encoded protein: CASSPGTGGRLSYEQYF.

This chain connects TRBV11-2 to TRBJ1-1; 7 bases agree with TRBD1. Per the germline V gene, CDR1 is SGHAT and CDR2 is FQNNGV. Trimming took 7 bases from V and 3 from J; bases not matched to a gene: 11. The CDR3 spans 15 residues. The CDR3 loop is CASNTYYRGDTEAFF. The CDR3 region has the DNA TGTGCCAGCAATACCTACTACAGGGGCGACACTGAAGCTTTCTTT.

The V gene is TRBV7-9, the J gene TRBJ1-4, with D hard to call. Trimming shortened V by 0 bases and J by 4 bases, and 12 bases separated the two germline ends. This CDR3 is built from 16 residues. From germline, CDR1 is SEHNR and CDR2 FQNEAQ (reference sequence). CDR3 in DNA: TGTGCCAGCAGCTTAGCGCTTGCCCAGTTTAATGAAAAACTGTTTTTT. Translation: CASSLALAQFNEKLFF.

J is TRBJ2-5 and V is TRBV14, with no clear D. Deletions cut 11 bases from V and 0 bases from J, with 13 bases between. The CDR3 extends over 13 amino acids. The germline V gene has CDR1 SGHDN and CDR2 FVKESK. The CDR3 loop is CAPNSVHQETQYF. As DNA, the CDR3 is TGTGCCCCAAATTCAGTTCACCAAGAGACCCAGTACTTC.

The chain combines TRBV11-2 with TRBJ1-3; maybe TRBD1 (5 bases). CDR1 SGHAT and CDR2 FQNNGV come from the germline V gene. Trimming left V 2 bases short and J 0 bases short, with 11 bases between. This CDR3 has 16 amino acids. CDR3 residues: CASSLYRGGSGNTIYF. Written as DNA, the CDR3 is TGTGCCAGCAGCTTATATCGGGGGGGCTCTGGAAACACCATATATTTT.

The genes are TRBV5-4 and TRBJ1-1, with 8 bases aligning to TRBD1. After removal of 6 bases from V and 3 bases from J, the junction contained 1 base not matched to a gene. The CDR3 runs to 12 residues. Germline V CDR1 and CDR2: SGHNT, YYREEE (reference sequence). The CDR3 region is CASIRGHTEAFF. The DNA of the CDR3 is TGTGCCAGCATCAGGGGGCACACTGAAGCTTTCTTT.

The genes are TRBV6-5 and TRBJ2-3; 7 bases match TRBD1. J gave up 7 bases and V 4 bases, and 8 bases lay outside the gene matches. This CDR3 is 14 amino acids long. Germline CDR1 reads MNHEY; CDR2 reads SVGAGI. The CDR3 DNA follows: TGTGCCAGCAGTTTACGAGGGGGCCCAAATACGCAGTATTTT. This gives the protein CASSLRGGPNTQYF.

The rearrangement joins TRBV5-4 to TRBJ1-6, with D possibly TRBD1 on 5 matching bases. There are 15 residues in the CDR3. V shed 4 bases and J shed 1 base, with 9 bases lying between them. Germline V gene sequence: CDR1 SGHNT, CDR2 YYREEE (reference sequence). The chain's CDR3 is CASSQGGSYNSPLHF. The CDR3 DNA sequence: TGTGCCAGCAGCCAGGGAGGGTCCTATAATTCACCCCTCCACTTT.

The genes are TRBV19 and TRBJ1-4; TRBD1 aligns across 9 bases. There are 14 residues in the CDR3. Per germline, CDR1 LNHDA and CDR2 SQIVND (reference sequence). V was pared by 5 bases and J by 8 bases, with 6 bases of the junction left unmatched. This CDR3 is CASSVTGGVEKLFF. The CDR3 nucleotides are TGTGCCAGTAGTGTGACAGGGGGGGTGGAAAAACTGTTTTTT.

The chain couples TRBV19 to TRBJ1-4; no definite D call. Germline V lookup: CDR1 LNHDA, CDR2 SQIVND (reference sequence). V shed 3 bases and J shed 7 bases, with 3 bases lying between them. The CDR3 covers 11 residues. As DNA, the CDR3 is TGTGCCAGTAGTATCGGTGAAAAACTGTTTTTT. The encoded protein is CASSIGEKLFF.

This clone was observed a single time. J is TRBJ2-5 and V is TRBV19; 7 bases agree with TRBD1. From germline, CDR1 is LNHDA and CDR2 SQIVND (reference sequence). The CDR3 is 12 amino acids. Germline trimming cut 5 bases from V and 5 bases from J; bases unmatched to any gene: 2. Here the CDR3 DNA reads TGTGCCAGTAGTTCCAGGGGGGAGACCCAGTACTTC. The encoded protein is CASSSRGETQYF.

The V call is TRBV5-6, the J call TRBJ1-1; D ambiguous. With 4 bases removed from V and 11 bases from J, the gap between germline ends came to 24 bases. The CDR3 is 15 residues long. CDR1 and CDR2 from the germline V gene are SGHDT and YYEEEE. The CDR3 protein is CASSPKPWAPNPAFF. The CDR3 nucleotides are TGTGCCAGCAGCCCGAAACCTTGGGCTCCCAATCCCGCTTTCTTT.

The rearrangement joins TRBV18 to TRBJ2-1, with TRBD1 matching 7 bases. Unmatched junction bases numbered 2, after V lost 0 bases and J lost 6 bases. In germline, CDR1 is KGHSH, CDR2 LQKENI. The CDR3 is 14 amino acids. The CDR3 region is CASSPPPGGNEQFF. The CDR3 DNA is TGTGCCAGCTCACCACCGCCAGGGGGCAATGAGCAGTTCTTC.

The V gene is TRBV7-8, the J gene TRBJ2-1; 7 bases agree with TRBD2. CDR3 length: 18 residues. With 4 bases clipped from V and 1 base from J, the junction kept 13 bases outside the gene matches. Germline V CDR1 and CDR2: SGHVS, FQNEAQ. CDR3 in DNA: TGTGCCAGCAGCTCCCGTGGGGGGGGAACGATTTCCTACAATGAGCAGTTCTTC. Translation: CASSSRGGGTISYNEQFF.

This clone was observed a single time. The chain carries TRBV19 and TRBJ1-1, with 7 bases matching TRBD1. The ends lost 9 bases at V and 0 bases at J; junction bases unmatched: 4. Germline-derived CDR1 and CDR2 are LNHDA and SQIVND (reference sequence). The CDR3 consists of 13 residues. CDR3 in DNA: TGTGCCAGCCAGGACAGGATGAACACTGAAGCTTTCTTT. Translated, it gives CASQDRMNTEAFF.